These 16 T cell receptor beta chains originate from one sample sequenced in a study of cytomegalovirus exposure and HLA in healthy donors. PCR amplification relied on 60 Vbeta primers (plus 13 Jbeta primers). Clones were sequenced by immunoSEQ multiplex PCR, and TCRdb holds only the in-frame ones, with some missing. The sample consists of 99,000 or so clones, 10% of them appearing once. Sequencing input: PBMCs. The receptor source for this set is a man in his forties in good health and CMV-seropositive.

This chain joins TRBV7-3 and TRBJ2-1; 7 bases fit TRBD1. V lost 4 bases to trimming and J lost 5 bases; unmatched junction nucleotides: 8. In germline, CDR1 is SGHTA, CDR2 FQGTGA. This CDR3 comprises 15 residues. CDR3 sequence (DNA): TGTGCCAGCAGCTCCAACCCGGGACAGCACAATGAGCAGTTCTTC. It is translated as CASSSNPGQHNEQFF.

The genes are TRBV19 and TRBJ1-4; 9 bases match TRBD1. After removal of 5 bases from V and 7 bases from J, the junction contained 8 bases not matched to a gene. Germline lookup yields CDR1 LNHDA and CDR2 SQIVND (reference sequence). The CDR3 covers 15 residues. The CDR3 DNA sequence: TGTGCCAGTAGTCTAGGACAGGGGTTTCGTGAAAAACTGTTTTTT. It specifies CASSLGQGFREKLFF.

Only a few counts were recorded for this clone. The chain links TRBV10-3 to TRBJ2-7; 10 nucleotides line up with TRBD1. The CDR3 runs 13 residues. Germline trimming cut 4 bases from V and 6 bases from J; bases unmatched to any gene: 3. Per germline, CDR1 ENHRY and CDR2 SYGVKD. CDR3 sequence (DNA): TGTGCCATCAGTGTCCGGGACAGGGGCGAGCAGTACTTC. Its translation: CAISVRDRGEQYF.

The chain joins TRBV6-6 to TRBJ2-7; D perhaps matches TRBD2 (5 bases). Germline-derived CDR1 and CDR2 are MNHNY and SVGAGI (reference sequence). The CDR3 contains 14 residues. Trimming removed 2 bases from V and 2 bases from J, with 10 bases in between. The CDR3 loop reads CASSYRGPTYEQYF. The CDR3 DNA reads as TGTGCCAGCAGTTACCGCGGGCCTACCTACGAGCAGTACTTC.

This clone was recorded a few times. V and J are TRBV5-6 and TRBJ2-3; TRBD2 matches 9 bases. With V trimmed by 6 bases and J by 3 bases, 5 bases remained unmatched. This CDR3 has 14 amino acids. The germline CDR1 and CDR2 sequences are SGHDT and YYEEEE. The CDR3 nucleotides read TGTGCCAGCAAGAGCGGGAGGAAGACAGATACGCAGTATTTT. This encodes CASKSGRKTDTQYF.

The sample holds many counts of this clone. The V call is TRBV7-9, the J call TRBJ1-1; 8 positions match TRBD1. V gave up 1 base and J gave up 6 bases; unmatched junction bases: 7. Germline V gene sequence: CDR1 SEHNR, CDR2 FQNEAQ (reference sequence). CDR3 length equals 15 residues. This CDR3 is CASSLGQGAVAEAFF. The CDR3 DNA sequence: TGTGCCAGCAGCTTAGGGCAGGGGGCTGTCGCTGAAGCTTTCTTT.

J is TRBJ2-7 and V is TRBV29-1; the match to TRBD2 covers 13 bases. J lost 3 bases, V lost 7 bases, and 3 bases had no gene match. There are 13 residues in the CDR3. In germline, CDR1 is SQVTM, CDR2 ANQGSEA. CDR3 in DNA: TGCAGCGCCGGGACTAGCGGGAACTACGAGCAGTACTTC. Encoded protein: CSAGTSGNYEQYF.

This clone has only a few counts. The V and J genes are TRBV5-1 and TRBJ2-7; TRBD2 is a possible D gene (5 bases). Germline lookup yields CDR1 SGHRS and CDR2 YFSETQ. This CDR3 has 14 amino acids. Between the trimmed V and J ends, which lost 0 bases and 2 bases, there was a span of 9 bases. This CDR3 reads CASSLESGPYEQYF. In DNA, the CDR3 is TGCGCCAGCAGCTTGGAAAGCGGACCCTACGAGCAGTACTTC.

This clone was counted between two and nine times. CDR3 sequence: CASGGGTEAFF. Written as DNA, the CDR3 is TGTGCCAGCGGGGGGGGCACTGAAGCTTTCTTT. The chain uses TRBV6-5 and TRBJ1-1; tentatively, D is TRBD1 (5 bases). Trimming cost V 8 bases and J 4 bases, with 8 bases left between them. The CDR3 is 11 amino acids. CDR1 is MNHEY and CDR2 is SVGAGI in the germline V gene.

This chain links TRBV11-2 with TRBJ2-1; D possibly corresponds to TRBD1 (6 bases). V lost 5 bases to trimming and J lost 9 bases, with 14 bases between them. CDR1 and CDR2 from the germline V gene are SGHAT and FQNNGV. The CDR3 loop spans 13 amino acids. The CDR3 loop is CASSGTGKSEQFF. The CDR3 region has the DNA TGTGCCAGCAGCGGAACAGGGAAGAGTGAGCAGTTCTTC. The full variable domain, with the rest looked up from reference TRBV11-2 and TRBJ2-1, is EAGVAQSPRYKIIEKRQSVAFWCNPISGHATLYWYQQILGQGPKLLIQFQNNGVVDDSQLPKDRFSAERLKGVDSTLKIQPAKLEDSAVYLCASSGTGKSEQFFGPGTRLTVL.

Only a few counts were recorded for this clone. The chain has TRBV7-9 and TRBJ1-1; 9 bases fit TRBD1. Germline trimming cut 1 base from V and 8 bases from J; bases unmatched to any gene: 2. CDR3 size: 13 residues. The V gene's germline CDR1 is SEHNR and CDR2 FQNEAQ (reference sequence). In nucleotides, the CDR3 is TGTGCCAGCAGCTTAGGGACAGGGGCGGAAGCTTTCTTT. Its protein product is CASSLGTGAEAFF.

The gene calls are TRBV4-3 and TRBJ2-7, with 7 bases lining up with TRBD2. In germline, CDR1 is LGHNA, CDR2 YSLEER. This CDR3 has 15 residues. V was clipped by 0 bases and J by 0 bases; unmatched bases: 2. The CDR3: CASSQDQRDSYEQYF. DNA for the CDR3: TGCGCCAGCAGCCAAGACCAGCGGGACTCCTACGAGCAGTACTTC.

This clone was counted only a few times. V and J are TRBV29-1 and TRBJ2-7; TRBD1 aligns across 7 bases. CDR3 length: 15 residues. V lost 4 bases and J lost 9; bases outside the gene matches: 18. CDR1 and CDR2 from the germline V gene are SQVTM and ANQGSEA. CDR3 region: CSVVGKGTAFSGQYF. The CDR3 nucleotides read TGCAGCGTTGTCGGTAAAGGGACAGCTTTTTCCGGGCAGTACTTC.

The CDR3, as DNA: TGTGCCTGGATCGACAGGGGGGACGCTGAAGCTTTCTTT. Its protein product is CAWIDRGDAEAFF. The rearrangement joins TRBV30 to TRBJ1-1; 9 bases map to TRBD1. The CDR3 contains 13 residues. CDR1 and CDR2 from the germline V gene are GTSNPN and SVGIG (reference sequence). V lost 4 bases, J lost 6 bases, and 6 bases stayed unmatched.

This clone has just a few counts. This sequence joins TRBV5-6 and TRBJ2-7, with TRBD2 identical over 8 bases. The ends lost 0 bases at V and 2 bases at J; junction bases unmatched: 7. Germline lookup yields CDR1 SGHDT and CDR2 YYEEEE. CDR3 length equals 16 residues. CDR3: CASSLAGSGIPYEQYF. The CDR3 bases are TGTGCCAGCAGCTTGGCTGGTAGCGGGATACCCTACGAGCAGTACTTC.

The chain combines TRBV6-1 with TRBJ1-6; the D gene is possibly TRBD1 (5 bases). This CDR3 region has 13 residues. Trimming removed 3 bases from V and 7 bases from J, with 7 bases in between. Germline V CDR1 and CDR2: MNHNS, SASEGT. CDR3 in amino acids: CASSDRENSPLHF. CDR3 DNA: TGTGCCAGCAGTGACAGGGAAAATTCACCCCTCCACTTT.